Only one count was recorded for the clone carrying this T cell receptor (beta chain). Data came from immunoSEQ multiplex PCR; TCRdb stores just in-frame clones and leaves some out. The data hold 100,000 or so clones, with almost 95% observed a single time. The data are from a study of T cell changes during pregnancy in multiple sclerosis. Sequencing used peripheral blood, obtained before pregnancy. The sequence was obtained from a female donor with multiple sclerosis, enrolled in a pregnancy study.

The CDR3 is CASSRDSSYEQYF. DNA of the CDR3: TGTGCCAGCTCTCGGGACAGCTCCTACGAGCAGTACTTC. The chain couples TRBV18 to TRBJ2-7, with TRBD1 matching over 7 bases. Germline V gene data show CDR1 as KGHSH and CDR2 as LQKENI. The CDR3 is 13 residues long. The trim removed 6 bases at V and 0 bases at J, leaving 2 bases unmatched.